A selection of T cell receptor beta chains follows, all from one sample in a study of long-term antiretroviral therapy in people with HIV. Clones were sequenced by immunoSEQ multiplex PCR, and TCRdb holds only the in-frame ones, with some missing. The sample yields fewer than 25,000 clones, about four fifths seen once. Sequenced material: unsorted PBMCs, taken 1.5 years after starting antiretroviral therapy. Every receptor here comes from a man younger than 40 with HIV. Each CDR3 is given with its conserved first and last residue. The D gene is left open where the match is weak. Clone size is given for some rows only: seen once, a few or many times, or a class if the clone is expanded.

clone_size	v_call	j_call	d_call	cdr3_aa	cdr3_nt
-	TRBV7-7	TRBJ2-1	-	CASSSGRSGSNEQFF	TGTGCTAGCAGCTCAGGCCGTTCAGGAAGCAATGAGCAGTTCTTC
-	TRBV7-2	TRBJ2-7	-	CASSLPAAGGEQYF	TGTGCCAGCAGCTTACCGGCCGCCGGAGGCGAGCAGTACTTC
-	TRBV6-5	TRBJ2-4	-	CASSYSPLGSKNIQYF	TGTGCCAGCAGTTACTCCCCTTTAGGGTCCAAAAACATTCAGTACTTC
-	TRBV2	TRBJ1-5	TRBD1	CASSETGINQPQHF	TGTGCCAGCAGTGAGACAGGGATCAATCAGCCCCAGCATTTT
-	TRBV6-4	TRBJ2-2	-	CASSKESNTGELFF	TGTGCCAGCAGTAAGGAGTCGAACACCGGGGAGCTGTTTTTT
-	TRBV7-9	TRBJ1-1	TRBD1	CASSLDRAITEAFF	TGTGCCAGCAGCCTCGACAGGGCGATTACTGAAGCTTTCTTT
-	TRBV21-1	TRBJ2-7	-	CASSTRGGQGLYYEQYF	TGTGCCAGCAGCACCCGAGGGGGACAGGGATTATATTACGAGCAGTACTTC
few	TRBV2	TRBJ1-3	-	CASSGPSSGNTIYF	TGTGCCAGCAGTGGGCCGAGCTCTGGAAACACCATATATTTT
-	TRBV11-2	TRBJ1-5	-	CASSLGTARNQPQHF	TGTGCCAGCAGCTTAGGGACGGCACGTAATCAGCCCCAGCATTTT
-	TRBV29-1	TRBJ1-1	-	CSVGRPGSNTEAFF	TGCAGCGTTGGACGTCCGGGATCGAACACTGAAGCTTTCTTT
-	TRBV5-1	TRBJ2-7	-	CASFGGYGVSSYEQYF	TGCGCCAGCTTCGGAGGGTACGGGGTGAGCTCCTACGAGCAGTACTTC
-	TRBV7-6	TRBJ1-5	-	CASSSTGFGPQHF	TGTGCCAGCAGCTCCACAGGGTTCGGGCCCCAGCATTTT
-	TRBV29-1	TRBJ2-5	-	CSVEEGSETQYF	TGCAGCGTTGAGGAGGGTTCAGAGACCCAGTACTTC
-	TRBV28	TRBJ2-7	-	CASREGVSYEQYF	TGTGCCAGCAGGGAAGGGGTCTCCTACGAGCAGTACTTC
-	TRBV4-3	TRBJ2-7	TRBD1	CASSQSPTGNYEQYF	TGCGCCAGCAGCCAAAGTCCGACAGGGAACTACGAGCAGTACTTC
-	TRBV6-5	TRBJ2-7	TRBD2	CASSYRTSGSIYEQYF	TGTGCCAGCAGTTACCGGACTAGCGGGAGCATCTACGAGCAGTACTTC
-	TRBV29-1	TRBJ1-2	TRBD1	CSVPGGGQGYTF	TGCAGCGTCCCTGGGGGGGGACAGGGCTACACCTTC
-	TRBV10-3	TRBJ1-1	-	CAISESRTANTEAFF	TGTGCCATCAGTGAGTCGCGGACAGCGAACACTGAAGCTTTCTTT
-	TRBV2	TRBJ1-5	-	CASDGDFGFEPQHF	TGTGCCAGTGACGGGGATTTTGGTTTTGAGCCCCAGCATTTT
once	TRBV4-1	TRBJ1-3	-	CASSQGVGGYTIYF	TGCGCCAGCAGCCAAGGGGTTGGAGGGTACACCATATATTTT
-	TRBV18	TRBJ2-7	TRBD2	CASSRGLAGASSLERGQYF	TGTGCCAGCTCCCGTGGACTAGCGGGGGCTTCCTCCTTGGAGAGGGGGCAGTACTTC
-	TRBV10-3	TRBJ1-1	-	CAIGRPNTEAFF	TGTGCCATCGGCCGGCCGAACACTGAAGCTTTCTTT